The 10 T cell receptor beta chains given below trace back to one sample, sequenced in a study of blood T cell repertoires in COVID-19. Data came from immunoSEQ multiplex PCR; TCRdb stores just in-frame clones and leaves some out. In the table there are 60,000 to 75,000 clones, 70% to 90% of which are singletons. Sequences were obtained from peripheral blood. The receptor source for this set is a woman aged 50 to 65 with COVID-19, enrolled during active disease.

DNA of the CDR3: TGTGCCTGGAGTGAACAGGGAGTCCGAAACACCATATATTTT. Its translation is CAWSEQGVRNTIYF. This chain joins TRBV30 and TRBJ1-3; D perhaps matches TRBD1 (6 bases). The CDR3 runs to 14 residues. Germline values: CDR1 GTSNPN, CDR2 SVGIG (reference sequence). The V and J ends lost 1 base and 5 bases respectively, with 12 bases between them.

The V gene is TRBV6-1, the J gene TRBJ2-7; 8 bases fit TRBD1. The CDR3 loop spans 15 amino acids. The V segment lost 2 bases and the J segment 3 bases; nucleotides outside the gene matches: 6. CDR1 is MNHNS and CDR2 is SASEGT in the germline V gene. The CDR3 coding sequence is TGTGCCAGCAGTGAAACGACAGGGGCTTACTACGAGCAGTACTTC. Translation gives CASSETTGAYYEQYF.

V and J are TRBV29-1 and TRBJ1-1; tentatively, D is TRBD1 (6 bases). The CDR3 spans 12 residues. V was clipped by 7 bases and J by 1 base, with 10 bases between them. Germline CDR1 is SQVTM and CDR2 is ANQGSEA. As DNA, the CDR3 is TGCAGCGCCCAGGACAGGAACACTGAAGCTTTCTTT. Translation gives CSAQDRNTEAFF.

Only a few counts were recorded for this clone. The chain recombines TRBV5-1 with TRBJ1-6, with D unclear. This CDR3 is built from 15 residues. Germline-derived CDR1 and CDR2 are SGHRS and YFSETQ. Trimming shortened V by 0 bases and J by 7 bases, and 11 bases separated the two germline ends. CDR3 nucleotide sequence: TGCGCCAGCAGCTTGGCCGGCCAGGAAAATTCACCCCTCCACTTT. It translates to CASSLAGQENSPLHF.

The table lists this clone with a count of one. V gene TRBV4-3 combines with J gene TRBJ2-3, with TRBD2 identical over 9 bases. Trimming cost V 0 bases and J 4 bases; bases outside gene matches: 2. Germline V lookup: CDR1 LGHNA, CDR2 YSLEER. The CDR3 has 15 amino acids. The CDR3 spells CASSQEWTSADTQYF. CDR3 DNA: TGCGCCAGCAGCCAAGAGTGGACTAGCGCAGATACGCAGTATTTT.

The table lists this clone with a few counts. The J gene is TRBJ1-1, the V gene TRBV11-3; 10 nucleotides align to TRBD1. V lost 1 base and J lost 12; bases outside the gene matches: 11. The germline gives CDR1 SGHNT, CDR2 YENEEA. This CDR3 region has 15 residues. The CDR3 loop reads CASSLVISGQGFPFF. The CDR3 DNA reads as TGTGCCAGCAGCTTAGTTATTTCGGGACAGGGGTTTCCTTTCTTT.

V gene TRBV5-1 combines with J gene TRBJ2-2; 7 bases agree with TRBD1. Germline CDR1 reads SGHRS; CDR2 reads YFSETQ. V shed 4 bases, J shed 2 bases, and the junction held 5 bases outside the gene matches. This CDR3 is built from 15 residues. CDR3 DNA: TGCGCCAGCAGCATCCGGACAGGAAACACCGGGGAGCTGTTTTTT. Protein: CASSIRTGNTGELFF.

The chain joins TRBV28 to TRBJ1-2; D might be TRBD1 (6 bases). V was trimmed by 3 bases and J by 7 bases, leaving 15 bases between them. CDR3 length: 14 amino acids. Per the germline V gene, CDR1 is MDHEN and CDR2 is SYDVKM. Here the CDR3 DNA reads TGTGCCAGCAGTTTGGACAGTCGGGCGACTGGCTACACCTTC. Its translation is CASSLDSRATGYTF.

V gene TRBV4-1 combines with J gene TRBJ2-1; 7 positions agree with TRBD2. The CDR3 has 16 amino acids. Germline CDR1 reads MGHRA; CDR2 reads YSYEKL. V was clipped by 6 bases and J by 0 bases; unmatched bases: 8. In nucleotides, the CDR3 is TGCGCCAGCAGTCCCCCGGGAGGATCCTCCTACAATGAGCAGTTCTTC. It translates to CASSPPGGSSYNEQFF.

The chain has TRBV5-5 and TRBJ1-2; D is perhaps TRBD1 (6 bases). Germline V gene lookup returns CDR1 SGHKS and CDR2 YYEKEE (reference sequence). The CDR3 runs to 14 residues. V was shortened by 4 bases and J by 4 bases, with 14 bases between the two germline ends. This chain's CDR3 is CASSGLQGSYGYTF. The CDR3 nucleotides read TGTGCCAGCAGCGGATTACAGGGAAGCTATGGCTACACCTTC.